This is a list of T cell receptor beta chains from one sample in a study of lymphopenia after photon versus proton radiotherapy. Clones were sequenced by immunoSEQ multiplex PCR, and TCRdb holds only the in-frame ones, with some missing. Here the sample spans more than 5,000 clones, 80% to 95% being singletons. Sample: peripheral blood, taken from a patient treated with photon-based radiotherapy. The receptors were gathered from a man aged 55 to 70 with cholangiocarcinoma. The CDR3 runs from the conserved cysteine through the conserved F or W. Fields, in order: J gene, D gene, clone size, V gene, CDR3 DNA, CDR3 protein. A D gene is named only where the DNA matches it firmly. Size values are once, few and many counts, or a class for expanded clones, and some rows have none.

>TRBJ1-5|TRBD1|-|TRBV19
TGTGCCAGTAGTATAGGTGGGCAGGGGGGACAGCCCCAGCATTTT
CASSIGGQGGQPQHF
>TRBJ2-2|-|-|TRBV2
TGTGCCAGCAGTGCCGATAGGGGCGTGGACACCGGGGAGCTGTTTTTT
CASSADRGVDTGELFF
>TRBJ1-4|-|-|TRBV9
TGTGCCAGCGGCCCGACAGAGGAAAAACTGTTTTTT
CASGPTEEKLFF
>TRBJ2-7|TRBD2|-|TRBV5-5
TGTGCCAGCAGCTCCCTAGCGGACTCCTACGAGCAGTACTTC
CASSSLADSYEQYF
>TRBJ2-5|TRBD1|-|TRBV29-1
TGCAGCGTGACCGGGACAGCCCTTGAGACCCAGTACTTC
CSVTGTALETQYF
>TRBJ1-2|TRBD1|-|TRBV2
TGTGCCAGCAGTGCCATATCAGGGGGCTATGGCTACACCTTC
CASSAISGGYGYTF
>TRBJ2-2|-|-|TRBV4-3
TGCGCCAGCAGCCAAGACGGGCGGCACACCGGGGAGCTGTTTTTT
CASSQDGRHTGELFF
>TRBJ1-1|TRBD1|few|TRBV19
TGTGCCAGTAGCTACTCCGGGACAGGGGACACTGAAGCTTTCTTT
CASSYSGTGDTEAFF
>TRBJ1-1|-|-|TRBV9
TGTGCCAGCAGCGTCGGGGTGCACACTGAAGCTTTCTTT
CASSVGVHTEAFF
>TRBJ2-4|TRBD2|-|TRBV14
TGTGCCAGCAGCCAGGAAAGGGGAGGGGTCAAAAACATTCAGTACTTC
CASSQERGGVKNIQYF
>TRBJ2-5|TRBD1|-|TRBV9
TGTGCCAGCAGCGTATCCCCTGACAGGGTTGAGACCCAGTACTTC
CASSVSPDRVETQYF
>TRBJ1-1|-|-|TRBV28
TGTGCCAGCAGTTCCTCTGGGGGGCCCGGGGATGAAGCTTTCTTT
CASSSSGGPGDEAFF
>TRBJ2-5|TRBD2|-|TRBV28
TGTGCCAGCAGTACCCGGACTAGCGGTAACCAAGAGACCCAGTACTTC
CASSTRTSGNQETQYF
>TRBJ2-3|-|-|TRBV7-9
TGTGCCAGCACCATGCGAACAGGGGAGGAGGATACGCAGTATTTT
CASTMRTGEEDTQYF
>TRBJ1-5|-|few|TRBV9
TGTGCCAGCAGCCCACGGTGGGATCAGCCCCAGCATTTT
CASSPRWDQPQHF
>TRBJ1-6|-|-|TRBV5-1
TGCGCCAGCAGCCTCCTTGGGATCGAAAATTCACCCCTCCACTTT
CASSLLGIENSPLHF
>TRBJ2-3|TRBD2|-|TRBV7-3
TGTGCCAGCAGCCAGGGAGGGGCAGATACGCAGTATTTT
CASSQGGADTQYF
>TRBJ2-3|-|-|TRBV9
TGTGCCAGCAGCGTATGGTCCGGCCCAGATACGCAGTATTTT
CASSVWSGPDTQYF
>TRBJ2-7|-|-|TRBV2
TGTGCCAGCGTAAGCGGTTACTACGAGCAGTACTTC
CASVSGYYEQYF
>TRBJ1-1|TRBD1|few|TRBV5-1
TGCGCCAGCAGCTTGGGGGGCCTCGGACAGGGCGAGACTGAAGCTTTCTTT
CASSLGGLGQGETEAFF
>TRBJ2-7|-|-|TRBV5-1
TGCGCCAGCAGCCCCACGACAGCCTACTACGAGCAGTACTTC
CASSPTTAYYEQYF
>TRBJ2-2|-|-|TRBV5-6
TGTGCCAGCAGCTTGGCACAGCCCAGGAGCACCGGGGAGCTGTTTTTT
CASSLAQPRSTGELFF
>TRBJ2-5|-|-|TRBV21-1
TGTGCCAGCGTAGAAGTGACCCAAGAGACCCAGTACTTC
CASVEVTQETQYF
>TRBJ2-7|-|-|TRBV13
TGTGCCAGCAGCTCCGAGGACTTTCCTTACGAGCAGTACTTC
CASSSEDFPYEQYF
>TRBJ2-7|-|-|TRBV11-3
TGTGCCAGCAGCTTAGGCATGGCAGGGGAGGGCTACGAGCAGTACTTC
CASSLGMAGEGYEQYF
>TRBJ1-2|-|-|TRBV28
TGTGCCAGCAGTTGGACAGCTCTTTATGGCTACACCTTC
CASSWTALYGYTF
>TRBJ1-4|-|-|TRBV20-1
TGCAGTGCCCAGAGAGAGGAAAAACTGTTTTTT
CSAQREEKLFF
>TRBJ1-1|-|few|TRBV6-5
TGTGCCAGCATTGACGAAAAGAACACTGAAGCTTTCTTT
CASIDEKNTEAFF
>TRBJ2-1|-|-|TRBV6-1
TGTGCCAGCAGGGGCCTTGGTGAGCAGTTCTTC
CASRGLGEQFF
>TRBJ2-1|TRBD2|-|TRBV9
TGTGCCAGCAGCCAACAGACCGGGGGGGTTGAGCAGTTCTTC
CASSQQTGGVEQFF
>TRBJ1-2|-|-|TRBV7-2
TGTGCCAGCAGCTCTCCCAGGGTGTTTCATGGCTACACCTTC
CASSSPRVFHGYTF
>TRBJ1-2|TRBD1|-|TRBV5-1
TGCGCCAGCAGCTCGGGACAGGGAACAGATGGCTACACCTTC
CASSSGQGTDGYTF
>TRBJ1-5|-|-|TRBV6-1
TGTGCCAGCAGTGAGCCCGCAGGGTATACAAATCAGCCCCAGCATTTT
CASSEPAGYTNQPQHF
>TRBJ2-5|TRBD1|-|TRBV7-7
TGTGCTAGCAGCTCACTACTGGGACAGGGCGGGACCCAGTACTTC
CASSSLLGQGGTQYF
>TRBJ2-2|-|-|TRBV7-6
TGTGCCAGCAGCTTAGTTTATGTCGGGGAGCTGTTTTTT
CASSLVYVGELFF
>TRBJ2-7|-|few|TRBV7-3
TGTGCCAGCAGCTTAGATCCTGCCGGGACAAACGAGCAGTACTTC
CASSLDPAGTNEQYF
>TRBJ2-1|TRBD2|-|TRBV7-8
TGTGCCAGCAGCTTAGCGCTAGCGGTAAACTACAATGAGCAGTTCTTC
CASSLALAVNYNEQFF
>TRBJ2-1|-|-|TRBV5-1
TGCGCCAGCAGACCGGACAGTTACTACAATGAGCAGTTCTTC
CASRPDSYYNEQFF
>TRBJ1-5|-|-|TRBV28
TGTGCCAGCATGGACAGTCCGCGTCAGCCCCAGCATTTT
CASMDSPRQPQHF
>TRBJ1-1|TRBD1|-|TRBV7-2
TGTGCCAGCAGCTCACAGGGGCAGATGAACACTGAAGCTTTCTTT
CASSSQGQMNTEAFF
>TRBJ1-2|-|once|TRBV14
TGTGCCAGCAGCCTCTCCCGGAACGGAGGCTACACCTTC
CASSLSRNGGYTF
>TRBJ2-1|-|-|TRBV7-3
TGTGCCAGCAGCTTAACTATAGCTGGGGGGGAGCAGTTCTTC
CASSLTIAGGEQFF
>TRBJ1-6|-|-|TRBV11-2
TGTGCCAGCAGCTTAGGCAGGTCCTATAATTCACCCCTCCACTTT
CASSLGRSYNSPLHF
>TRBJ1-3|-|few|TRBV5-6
TGTGCCAGCAGCTTGTGGGGCGGGGCCTCTGGAAACACCATATATTTT
CASSLWGGASGNTIYF
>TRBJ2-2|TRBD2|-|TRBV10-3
TGTGCCATCAGTGATGGGCGGGAGGCCGGGGAGCTGTTTTTT
CAISDGREAGELFF
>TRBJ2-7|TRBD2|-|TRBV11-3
TGTGCCAGCAGCTTCCCCCGGGCGGGGGGAGGAAGGTCCTACGAGCAGTACTTC
CASSFPRAGGGRSYEQYF
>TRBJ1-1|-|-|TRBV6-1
TGTGCCAGCAGTGAACTAGGGCAGCCACACACTGAAGCTTTCTTT
CASSELGQPHTEAFF
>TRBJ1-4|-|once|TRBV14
TGTGCCAGCAGCCCTGCCGGGGGGTGGTATGAAAAACTGTTTTTT
CASSPAGGWYEKLFF
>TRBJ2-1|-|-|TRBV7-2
TGTGCCAGCAGGGGCTTTAGCTCCTACAATGAGCAGTTCTTC
CASRGFSSYNEQFF
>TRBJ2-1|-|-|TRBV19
TGTGCCAGTAGTATAAGTGAAAACTACTACAATGAGCAGTTCTTC
CASSISENYYNEQFF
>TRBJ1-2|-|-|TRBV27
TGTGCCAGCAGTCTCTGGACAGACCTACGGGGTGGCTACACCTTC
CASSLWTDLRGGYTF